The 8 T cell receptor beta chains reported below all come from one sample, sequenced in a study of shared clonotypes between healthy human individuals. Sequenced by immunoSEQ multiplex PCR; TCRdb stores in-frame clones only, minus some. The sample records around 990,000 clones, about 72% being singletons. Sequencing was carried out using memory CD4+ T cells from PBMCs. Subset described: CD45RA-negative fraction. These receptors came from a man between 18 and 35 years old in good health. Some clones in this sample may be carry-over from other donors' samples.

The CDR3 nucleotides read TGTGCCAGCAGCAAGGGAGCTAGCGGTGCCTACGAGCAGTACTTC. Its translation: CASSKGASGAYEQYF. This sequence joins TRBV7-3 and TRBJ2-5, with 7 bases fitting TRBD2. The J call is uncertain, as TRBJ2-7 better fits the DNA end. In germline, CDR1 is SGHTA, CDR2 FQGTGA. This CDR3 is built from 15 residues.

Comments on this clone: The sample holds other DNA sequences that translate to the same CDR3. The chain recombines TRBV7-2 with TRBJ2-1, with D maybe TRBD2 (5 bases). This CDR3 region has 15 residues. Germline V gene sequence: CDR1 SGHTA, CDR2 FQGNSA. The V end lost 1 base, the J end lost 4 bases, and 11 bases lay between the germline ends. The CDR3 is CASSLVADSYNEQFF. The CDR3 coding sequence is TGTGCCAGCAGCTTAGTTGCGGACTCTTACAATGAGCAGTTCTTC.

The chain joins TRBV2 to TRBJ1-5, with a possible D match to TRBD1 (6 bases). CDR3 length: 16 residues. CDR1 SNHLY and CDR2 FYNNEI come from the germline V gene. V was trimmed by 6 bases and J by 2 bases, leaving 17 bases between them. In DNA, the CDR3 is TGTGCCAGCAGAGCAGACCCGGGGGGCGGCAATCAGCCCCAGCATTTT. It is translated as CASRADPGGGNQPQHF. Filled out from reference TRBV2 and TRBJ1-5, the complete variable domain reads EPEVTQTPSHQVTQMGQEVILRCVPISNHLYFYWYRQILGQKVEFLVSFYNNEISEKSEIFDDQFSVERPDGSNFTLKIRSTKLEDSAMYFCASRADPGGGNQPQHFGDGTRLSIL.

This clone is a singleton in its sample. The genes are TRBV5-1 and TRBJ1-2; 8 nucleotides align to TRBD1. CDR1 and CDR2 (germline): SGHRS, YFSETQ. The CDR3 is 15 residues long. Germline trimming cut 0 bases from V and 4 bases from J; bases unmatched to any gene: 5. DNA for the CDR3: TGCGCCAGCAGCTTGGGGGACAGGATTCCCTATGGCTACACCTTC. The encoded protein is CASSLGDRIPYGYTF.

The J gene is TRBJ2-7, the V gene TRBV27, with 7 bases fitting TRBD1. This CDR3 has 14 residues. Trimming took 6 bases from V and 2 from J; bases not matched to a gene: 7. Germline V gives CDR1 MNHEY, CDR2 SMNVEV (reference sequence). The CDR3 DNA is TGTGCCAGCAGGAGGGTAGGGACAGCCTACGAGCAGTACTTC. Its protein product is CASRRVGTAYEQYF.

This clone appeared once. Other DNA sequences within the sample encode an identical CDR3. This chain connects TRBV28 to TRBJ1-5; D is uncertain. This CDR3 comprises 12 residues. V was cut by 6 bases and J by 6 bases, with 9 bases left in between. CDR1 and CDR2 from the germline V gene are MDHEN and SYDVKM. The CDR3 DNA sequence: TGTGCCAGCAGGGGATCGGGTCAGCCCCAGCATTTT. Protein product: CASRGSGQPQHF.

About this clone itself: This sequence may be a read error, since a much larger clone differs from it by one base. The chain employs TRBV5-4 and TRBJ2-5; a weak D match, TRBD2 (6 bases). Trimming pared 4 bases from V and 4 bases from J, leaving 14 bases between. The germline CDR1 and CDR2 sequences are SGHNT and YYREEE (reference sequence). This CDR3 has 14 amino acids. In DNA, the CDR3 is TGTGCCAGCAGCCCGGGCGGGGCGGGAGAGACCCAGTACTTC. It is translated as CASSPGGAGETQYF.

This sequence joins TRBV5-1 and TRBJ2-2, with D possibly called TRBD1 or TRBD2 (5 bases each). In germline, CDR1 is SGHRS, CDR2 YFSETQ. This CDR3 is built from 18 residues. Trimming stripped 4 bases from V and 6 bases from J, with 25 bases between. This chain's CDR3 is CASSQPWDANPTPGELFF. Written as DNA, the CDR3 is TGCGCCAGCAGCCAACCCTGGGACGCAAATCCTACACCCGGGGAGCTGTTTTTT.